Listed below are T cell receptor beta chains from one sample, sequenced in a study of cytomegalovirus exposure and HLA in healthy donors. Sequenced by immunoSEQ multiplex PCR; TCRdb stores in-frame clones only, minus some. The sample includes roughly 200,000 clones, roughly 90% seen only once; the top ten take around 1%. The sample consisted of PBMCs. These receptors came from a woman under 30 in good health and CMV-seronegative. CDR3s include the opening cysteine and the closing phenylalanine or tryptophan. A D gene is named only where the DNA matches it firmly. Some rows have no size entry. The others give once, few or many, or a class for an expanded clone.

TRBJ2-1 TRBV25-1 . . CASSESDYSSYNEQFF TGTGCCAGCAGTGAATCGGACTATAGCTCCTACAATGAGCAGTTCTTC
TRBJ1-6 TRBV2 few . CASSPPGLDNSPLHF TGTGCCAGCAGCCCACCGGGTCTCGATAATTCACCCCTCCACTTT
TRBJ2-5 TRBV7-2 . TRBD2 CASRTGGGETQYF TGTGCCAGCAGGACCGGGGGGGGTGAGACCCAGTACTTC
TRBJ1-5 TRBV6-1 few TRBD1 CATDRGYQPQHF TGTGCCACCGACAGGGGATATCAGCCCCAGCATTTT
TRBJ1-2 TRBV7-8 . . CASSFDRSYGYTF TGTGCCAGCAGCTTCGACAGGTCGTATGGCTACACCTTC
TRBJ1-1 TRBV2 . . CASRPRGAQTEAFF TGTGCCAGCAGGCCGCGGGGGGCGCAGACTGAAGCTTTCTTT
TRBJ2-1 TRBV4-2 . TRBD2 CASSQGQLAATHQFF TGTGCCAGCAGCCAAGGCCAACTAGCGGCGACGCACCAGTTCTTC
TRBJ2-1 TRBV19 . TRBD2 CASSRPPGTSGRSAPHEQFF TGTGCCAGTAGTAGACCCCCCGGGACTAGCGGGAGGAGCGCTCCCCATGAGCAGTTCTTC
TRBJ2-2 TRBV7-3 . TRBD2 CASSPGGTLTGELFF TGTGCCAGCAGCCCCGGGGGGACCCTCACCGGGGAGCTGTTTTTT
TRBJ2-7 TRBV11-3 . TRBD1 CASSRGAGQAYEQYF TGTGCCAGCAGCAGGGGGGCGGGACAGGCCTACGAGCAGTACTTC
TRBJ1-5 TRBV2 . . CASRIRDSGQPQHF TGTGCCAGCAGGATCAGGGATTCAGGACAGCCCCAGCATTTT
TRBJ2-3 TRBV2 . TRBD1 CASSVNQGARDTQYF TGTGCCAGCAGCGTCAATCAGGGGGCCCGAGATACGCAGTATTTT
TRBJ1-1 TRBV5-1 once . CASSYDRNTEAFF TGCGCCAGCAGCTACGACAGGAACACTGAAGCTTTCTTT
TRBJ1-6 TRBV19 . . CASSIDRYGNSPLHF TGTGCCAGTAGTATCGACAGGTACGGGAATTCACCCCTCCACTTT
TRBJ1-1 TRBV29-1 few . CSASVNTEAFF TGCAGCGCCAGTGTGAACACTGAAGCTTTCTTT
TRBJ2-7 TRBV5-4 . TRBD1 CASSSATTGTGTEQYF TGTGCCAGCAGCTCCGCCACGACCGGGACAGGGACCGAGCAGTACTTC
TRBJ2-7 TRBV7-2 . . CASSSRYEQYF TGTGCCAGCAGCTCTCGCTACGAGCAGTACTTC
TRBJ2-1 TRBV5-1 . . CASSGSGLAYNEQFF TGCGCCAGCAGCGGGTCGGGACTGGCATACAATGAGCAGTTCTTC
TRBJ1-2 TRBV19 . TRBD1 CASSSQGMNYGYTF TGTGCCAGTAGTTCACAGGGGATGAACTATGGCTACACCTTC
TRBJ1-5 TRBV6-1 . TRBD1 CASRGQGENQPQHF TGTGCCAGCAGGGGACAGGGTGAAAATCAGCCCCAGCATTTT
TRBJ2-1 TRBV6-4 . . CASSKHTSAPLDEQFF TGTGCCAGCAGTAAACACACTAGTGCCCCCTTAGATGAGCAGTTCTTC
TRBJ2-3 TRBV5-4 . TRBD2 CASSLESGRVTDTQYF TGTGCCAGCAGCTTGGAGAGCGGGAGGGTAACAGATACGCAGTATTTT
TRBJ1-2 TRBV27 . . CASRTAGFNYGYTF TGTGCCAGCAGAACCGCCGGGTTTAACTATGGCTACACCTTC
TRBJ2-2 TRBV9 . TRBD2 CASSVEIAGVTGELFF TGTGCCAGCAGCGTAGAGATAGCGGGGGTCACCGGGGAGCTGTTTTTT
TRBJ2-7 TRBV27 . TRBD1 CASRPAGTGSYEQYF TGTGCCAGCAGACCCGCCGGGACAGGCTCCTACGAGCAGTACTTC
TRBJ1-5 TRBV4-3 . . CASSQDYPGISNQPQHF TGCGCCAGCAGCCAAGACTATCCAGGGATTAGCAATCAGCCCCAGCATTTT
TRBJ2-7 TRBV6-5 . TRBD1 CASSTDRGTYEQYF TGTGCCAGCAGTACCGACAGGGGTACCTACGAGCAGTACTTC
TRBJ1-1 TRBV29-1 . TRBD1 CSAGQGNPGTNTEAFF TGCAGCGCGGGACAGGGAAATCCGGGGACGAACACTGAAGCTTTCTTT
TRBJ2-1 TRBV11-3 . TRBD1 CASSLGGQGAYNEQFF TGTGCCAGCAGCTTAGGCGGACAGGGGGCATACAATGAGCAGTTCTTC
TRBJ2-7 TRBV6-1 once TRBD1 CASSGTGGFYEQYF TGTGCCAGCAGTGGGACAGGGGGCTTTTACGAGCAGTACTTC
TRBJ1-4 TRBV7-2 few . CASSLKGAATNEKLFF TGTGCCAGCAGCTTAAAAGGGGCAGCAACTAATGAAAAACTGTTTTTT
TRBJ2-7 TRBV30 . . CAWSVLNEQYF TGTGCCTGGAGTGTACTCAACGAGCAGTACTTC
TRBJ2-1 TRBV6-4 . . CASRPAGADEQFF TGTGCCAGCAGACCCGCGGGGGCCGATGAGCAGTTCTTC
TRBJ2-5 TRBV9 once . CASSPDRLQETQYF TGTGCCAGCAGCCCAGACAGGCTCCAAGAGACCCAGTACTTC
TRBJ2-7 TRBV5-4 . . CASSLAGETYEQYF TGTGCCAGCAGCTTGGCGGGTGAGACCTACGAGCAGTACTTC
TRBJ2-3 TRBV2 . TRBD2 CASTPYSGGTDTQYF TGTGCCAGCACCCCGTACAGCGGGGGAACAGATACGCAGTATTTT
TRBJ2-2 TRBV9 . . CASSVTPAGTGELFF TGTGCCAGCAGCGTAACCCCCGCCGGGACCGGGGAGCTGTTTTTT
TRBJ2-5 TRBV19 . . CASSIYGKPQETQYF TGTGCCAGTAGTATTTACGGGAAACCGCAAGAGACCCAGTACTTC
TRBJ1-2 TRBV30 . . CAWFSRGAGPNYGYTF TGTGCCTGGTTCTCACGCGGGGCAGGGCCAAACTATGGCTACACCTTC
TRBJ1-3 TRBV19 . . CASRQISGNTIYF TGTGCCAGTAGACAGATATCTGGAAACACCATATATTTT
TRBJ2-2 TRBV4-3 . TRBD2 CASSQLAGGVTGELFF TGCGCCAGCAGCCAACTAGCGGGGGGGGTCACCGGGGAGCTGTTTTTT
TRBJ2-1 TRBV11-3 . TRBD2 CASSSPWGGINEQFF TGTGCCAGCAGCTCACCCTGGGGGGGTATCAATGAGCAGTTCTTC
TRBJ2-1 TRBV5-1 few TRBD1 CASSPGQTTYNEQFF TGCGCCAGCAGCCCGGGACAGACTACCTACAATGAGCAGTTCTTC
TRBJ1-2 TRBV2 . . CASGVEGLGYGYTF TGTGCCAGCGGGGTGGAGGGGTTAGGCTATGGCTACACCTTC
TRBJ2-7 TRBV9 . TRBD2 CASSATPAGHYEQYF TGTGCCAGCAGCGCTACGCCAGCGGGGCACTACGAGCAGTACTTC
TRBJ2-7 TRBV7-3 . . CASSLRLGATYEQYF TGTGCCAGCAGCTTAAGATTAGGGGCTACCTACGAGCAGTACTTC
TRBJ2-7 TRBV5-6 . . CASSSQGSYEQYF TGTGCCAGCAGTTCACAGGGTTCCTACGAGCAGTACTTC
TRBJ1-1 TRBV5-1 . . CASSPPGGANTEAFF TGCGCCAGCAGCCCACCTGGGGGGGCGAACACTGAAGCTTTCTTT
TRBJ2-3 TRBV7-2 . TRBD1 CASSLTGGLPTDTQYF TGTGCCAGCAGCTTAACAGGGGGCCTTCCCACAGATACGCAGTATTTT